This entry lists 26 T cell receptor beta chains sequenced from one sample in a study of cytomegalovirus exposure and HLA in healthy donors. Use of 60 Vbeta and 13 Jbeta primers characterized the PCR. Repertoires were generated with immunoSEQ multiplex PCR, while TCRdb's copy carries only in-frame clones and drops some. The sample consists of roughly 120,000 clones, around three quarters of them appearing once. The sample comprised PBMCs. Every receptor here comes from a man aged 25-40 years in good health and CMV-seropositive.

The CDR3 sequence: CASSKRDRGSTNEKLFF. CDR3 in DNA: TGTGCCAGTAGTAAACGGGACAGGGGTTCAACTAATGAAAAACTGTTTTTT. The rearrangement links TRBV19 to TRBJ1-4; 10 bases line up with TRBD1. Trimming at V came to 4 bases and at J to 0 bases, leaving 5 bases not matched to a gene. Germline CDR1 reads LNHDA; CDR2 reads SQIVND (reference sequence). The CDR3 runs 17 residues. Drawing the rest from reference TRBV19 and TRBJ1-4, the complete variable domain is DGGITQSPKYLFRKEGQNVTLSCEQNLNHDAMYWYRQDPGQGLRLIYYSQIVNDFQKGDIAEGYSVSREKKESFPLTVTSAQKNPTAFYLCASSKRDRGSTNEKLFFGSGTQLSVL.

A few counts support this clone. This chain connects TRBV23-1 to TRBJ2-7, with 9 bases lining up with TRBD1. TRBV23-1 is recorded as an ORF, its role being uncertain. J was trimmed by 1 base and V by 4 bases; bases with no gene match: 5. The CDR3 consists of 15 residues. This CDR3 reads CASSRPGQGSYEQYF. The CDR3 nucleotides are TGCGCCAGCAGTCGTCCGGGACAGGGATCCTACGAGCAGTACTTC.

This chain uses TRBV15 with TRBJ2-1; the D gene is possibly TRBD2 (6 bases). There are 11 residues in the CDR3. The ends were cut back, 9 bases at V and 6 bases at J, with 9 bases in the middle. Germline CDR1 LNHNV, CDR2 YYDKDF (reference sequence). CDR3 sequence: CATRRGNEQFF. In DNA, the CDR3 is TGTGCCACTCGGAGGGGCAATGAGCAGTTCTTC.

The rearrangement joins TRBV11-2 to TRBJ1-1; D gene unclear. V gave up 2 bases and J gave up 4 bases, with 14 bases separating them. The germline V gene encodes CDR1 SGHAT and CDR2 FQNNGV. CDR3 size: 15 residues. The CDR3 loop is CASSLRGSWGTEAFF. The CDR3 DNA reads TGTGCCAGCAGCTTACGTGGGAGTTGGGGCACTGAAGCTTTCTTT.

This sequence joins TRBV4-3 and TRBJ1-6; D is uncertain. Germline V gene data show CDR1 as LGHNA and CDR2 as YSLEER. CDR3 size: 14 residues. The V and J ends lost 1 base and 9 bases respectively, with 10 bases between them. In DNA, the CDR3 is TGCGCCAGCAGCCAAGCGGGAATGGTTTCACCCCTCCACTTT. Translated: CASSQAGMVSPLHF.

The chain combines TRBV11-3 with TRBJ1-3; D is possibly TRBD1 (6 bases). The V end was cut by 5 bases, the J end by 2 bases, with 13 bases between. In germline, CDR1 is SGHNT, CDR2 YENEEA. The CDR3 consists of 15 residues. The DNA for the CDR3 is TGTGCCAGCAGCGCCTCTGACAGGACTGGAAACACCATATATTTT. This codes for CASSASDRTGNTIYF.

This chain connects TRBV5-4 to TRBJ2-7; 9 positions agree with TRBD1. This CDR3 is 13 amino acids long. The junction had 7 bases not matched to a gene; V was cut back by 5 bases and J by 7 bases. Germline values: CDR1 SGHNT, CDR2 YYREEE (reference sequence). The CDR3 loop is CASRGQGIGEQYF. The DNA for the CDR3 is TGTGCCAGCAGGGGACAGGGCATCGGGGAGCAGTACTTC.

The V gene is TRBV14, the J gene TRBJ2-5, with no clear D. The CDR3 consists of 14 residues. The germline V gene has CDR1 SGHDN and CDR2 FVKESK. V lost 4 bases, J lost 2 bases, and 11 bases lay in between. The CDR3 coding sequence is TGTGCCAGCAGCCCCCTGGGCCCTCAAGAGACCCAGTACTTC. It specifies CASSPLGPQETQYF.

As for this clone: Mismatch with germline at one junction end may stem from a read error. The V call is TRBV27, the J call TRBJ2-6; D might be TRBD1 (5 bases). The CDR3 extends over 14 amino acids. The germline gives CDR1 MNHEY, CDR2 SMNVEV (reference sequence). The CDR3 nucleotides are TGTGCCAGCAGTATTGGGCCTGGGGCCAACGGCCTGACTTTC. Its translation: CASSIGPGANGLTF.

This clone has a single count. CDR3 protein: CASSFWRVGGELFF. CDR3 sequence (DNA): TGTGCCAGCAGTTTTTGGAGGGTAGGCGGGGAGCTGTTTTTT. This sequence joins TRBV27 and TRBJ2-2, with D perhaps TRBD2 (6 bases). The V and J ends lost 3 bases and 7 bases respectively, with 12 bases between them. Germline CDR1 reads MNHEY; CDR2 reads SMNVEV (reference sequence). This CDR3 is built from 14 residues.

V is TRBV29-1 and J is TRBJ2-7; 11 bases fit TRBD2. J gave up 2 bases and V 4 bases, and 4 bases lay outside the gene matches. There are 14 residues in the CDR3. Germline V gene lookup returns CDR1 SQVTM and CDR2 ANQGSEA. CDR3 coding DNA: TGCAGCGTTGGGACTAGCGGGTCTCCCTACGAGCAGTACTTC. Its translation: CSVGTSGSPYEQYF.

V gene TRBV7-2 combines with J gene TRBJ1-4; 11 bases map to TRBD1. CDR3 length: 16 residues. Germline V gene data show CDR1 as SGHTA and CDR2 as FQGNSA. J was trimmed by 8 bases and V by 4 bases; bases with no gene match: 9. CDR3 loop: CASSSKRRTGGEKLFF. The CDR3 DNA sequence: TGTGCCAGCAGCTCCAAGAGGCGGACAGGGGGCGAAAAACTGTTTTTT.

The CDR3 DNA follows: TGTATCCCGGGACTAGCGGGGCCCTACGAGCAGTACTTC. This codes for CIPGLAGPYEQYF. The chain carries TRBV28 and TRBJ2-7, with 13 nucleotides matching TRBD2. CDR3 length: 13 residues. Germline values: CDR1 MDHEN, CDR2 SYDVKM.

V and J are TRBV1 and TRBJ1-1; TRBD1, the D gene given by the table, was not confirmed from the DNA. TRBV1 is an annotated pseudogene. The CDR3 loop spans 15 amino acids. The DNA for the CDR3 is TGCACCAGCAGCCACCCGGCAGGGGTGGACACTGAAGCTTTCTTT. Its translation: CTSSHPAGVDTEAFF.

V gene TRBV4-1 combines with J gene TRBJ2-5; TRBD1 matches 9 bases. The CDR3 has 16 residues. Germline V gene lookup returns CDR1 MGHRA and CDR2 YSYEKL. After removal of 3 bases from V and 2 bases from J, the junction contained 7 bases not matched to a gene. The CDR3 is CASSQRQGGIQETQYF. The CDR3 DNA sequence: TGCGCCAGCAGCCAGCGACAGGGGGGGATTCAAGAGACCCAGTACTTC.

The chain recombines TRBV6-6 with TRBJ2-2, with 11 bases fitting TRBD2. The germline V gene has CDR1 MNHNY and CDR2 SVGAGI (reference sequence). The CDR3 extends over 16 amino acids. Trimming removed 0 bases from V and 7 bases from J; junction bases left unmatched: 4. CDR3 amino acids: CASSYSTSGTHGELFF. CDR3 bases: TGTGCCAGCAGTTACTCGACTAGCGGGACCCACGGGGAGCTGTTTTTT.

This clone was seen a few times. V gene TRBV2 combines with J gene TRBJ1-2; TRBD1 agrees at 7 bases. This CDR3 contains 15 residues. From germline, CDR1 is SNHLY and CDR2 FYNNEI. Germline trimming cut 4 bases from V and 1 base from J; bases unmatched to any gene: 6. CDR3 DNA: TGTGCCAGCAGTGGTCCGGGACAGATTAACTATGGCTACACCTTC. Its protein is CASSGPGQINYGYTF.

The table lists this clone with a few counts. The chain couples TRBV4-2 to TRBJ1-4; D gene ambiguous. Trimming pared 0 bases from V and 2 bases from J, leaving 4 bases between. Germline CDR1 reads LGHNA; CDR2 reads YNFKEQ. This CDR3 spans 14 amino acids. The CDR3 protein is CASSQDRTNEKLFF. In DNA form, the CDR3 reads TGTGCCAGCAGCCAAGACAGGACTAATGAAAAACTGTTTTTT.

This sequence joins TRBV5-5 and TRBJ1-3, with D unresolved. Looked up from germline, CDR1 is SGHKS and CDR2 is YYEKEE (reference sequence). The germline V and J ends were trimmed by 2 bases and 0 bases, with 12 bases remaining between them. CDR3 length: 16 residues. As DNA, the CDR3 is TGTGCCAGCAGCTTTCCAGGACTACACTCTGGAAACACCATATATTTT. Its translation: CASSFPGLHSGNTIYF. The full variable domain, completed using reference TRBV5-5 and TRBJ1-3, is DAGVTQSPTHLIKTRGQQVTLRCSPISGHKSVSWYQQVLGQGPQFIFQYYEKEERGRGNFPDRFSARQFPNYSSELNVNALLLGDSALYLCASSFPGLHSGNTIYFGEGSWLTVV.

The chain couples TRBV7-3 to TRBJ2-7; D might be TRBD2 (6 bases). The CDR3 is made up of 14 amino acids. Between the trimmed V and J ends, which lost 5 bases and 0 bases, there was a span of 11 bases. The germline V gene encodes CDR1 SGHTA and CDR2 FQGTGA. The CDR3 loop reads CASSPSSVSYEQYF. The CDR3 bases are TGTGCCAGCAGCCCATCTAGCGTCTCCTACGAGCAGTACTTC.

This chain connects TRBV11-3 to TRBJ2-5; 7 positions match TRBD1. V dropped 5 bases and J dropped 0; count of bases not matched to a gene: 12. The CDR3 length is 17 residues. In germline, CDR1 is SGHNT, CDR2 YENEEA. CDR3 DNA: TGTGCCAGCAGCGCCTGGGGACAGACCCGCCACCAAGAGACCCAGTACTTC. Encoded protein: CASSAWGQTRHQETQYF.

The chain couples TRBV5-3 to TRBJ1-1; D gene ambiguous. TRBV5-3 belongs to the ORF category, with a function that is uncertain. V was clipped by 2 bases and J by 0 bases, with 17 bases between them. The CDR3 contains 17 residues. The CDR3 DNA is TGTGCCAGAAGCTTAGAGTCGCTCCACCGCATGAACACTGAAGCTTTCTTT. This codes for CARSLESLHRMNTEAFF.

The genes are TRBV5-6 and TRBJ2-7; TRBD1 matches at 9 bases. This CDR3 is 12 amino acids long. Trimming took 9 bases from V and 2 from J; bases not matched to a gene: 3. Germline CDR1 SGHDT, CDR2 YYEEEE. The CDR3 protein is CATGTGPYEQYF. CDR3 nucleotides: TGTGCCACCGGGACAGGGCCCTACGAGCAGTACTTC.

This clone was detected once. The rearrangement links TRBV28 to TRBJ1-2; 11 bases are a match to TRBD1. Losses at the gene ends were 2 bases for V and 4 bases for J; bases not matched to a gene: 0. The CDR3 consists of 14 residues. The germline V gene has CDR1 MDHEN and CDR2 SYDVKM. In DNA form, the CDR3 reads TGTGCCAGCAGTTTAGGGACAGGGGGCTATGGCTACACCTTC. This translates into CASSLGTGGYGYTF.

The V call is TRBV5-4, the J call TRBJ1-1; D call uncertain. The germline gives CDR1 SGHNT, CDR2 YYREEE (reference sequence). V lost 4 bases and J 0 bases, leaving 13 bases between the germline ends. The CDR3 sequence is 15 residues long. The CDR3 is CASSLSTHMNTEAFF. The CDR3 coding sequence is TGTGCCAGCAGCCTTTCGACTCACATGAACACTGAAGCTTTCTTT. The whole variable domain, filled in from reference TRBV5-4 and TRBJ1-1, reads ETGVTQSPTHLIKTRGQQVTLRCSSQSGHNTVSWYQQALGQGPQFIFQYYREEENGRGNFPPRFSGLQFPNYSSELNVNALELDDSALYLCASSLSTHMNTEAFFGQGTRLTVV.

CDR3 nucleotide sequence: TGTGCCAGCAGTTACAGGGGGGGCCAAGAGACCCAGTACTTC. This gives the protein CASSYRGGQETQYF. The chain employs TRBV6-6 and TRBJ2-5; weak D call: TRBD2 (7 bases). Germline-derived CDR1 and CDR2 are MNHNY and SVGAGI (reference sequence). Trimming left V 2 bases short and J 1 base short, with 8 bases between. The length of the CDR3 is 14 residues.